This passage covers 21 T cell receptor beta chains from one sample sequenced in a study of control samples from healthy donors and cancer patients. The table came from immunoSEQ multiplex PCR; TCRdb's copy has only in-frame clones and leaves some out. The sample includes tens of thousands of clones, approximately 85% of them seen just once. The sequencing sample was made of PBMCs. Source of these receptors: a man in his 60s with head and neck cancer.

This chain uses TRBV27 with TRBJ2-7, with D uncertain. Germline CDR1 and CDR2: MNHEY and SMNVEV (reference sequence). V dropped 8 bases and J dropped 6 bases, with 23 bases sitting between them. This CDR3 is built from 15 residues. CDR3 region: CASPFARVEDGEQYV. The DNA for the CDR3 is TGTGCCAGCCCGTTCGCCCGGGTCGAGGATGGCGAGCAGTACGTC.

The rearrangement links TRBV10-3 to TRBJ1-3; no clear D gene. The CDR3 loop spans 14 amino acids. Germline V gives CDR1 ENHRY, CDR2 SYGVKD. Trimming pared 5 bases from V and 1 base from J, leaving 9 bases between. DNA for the CDR3: TGTGCCATCAGTCGAACAGAGTCTGGAAACACCATATATTTT. This encodes CAISRTESGNTIYF.

The rearrangement uses TRBV5-1 and TRBJ1-3; D is unresolved. The CDR3 loop spans 12 amino acids. Germline values: CDR1 SGHRS, CDR2 YFSETQ. Trimming took off 2 bases at V and 2 bases at J, with 2 bases between the two ends. The CDR3 sequence is CASSFTGNTIYF. CDR3 nucleotide sequence: TGCGCCAGCAGCTTTACTGGAAACACCATATATTTT. The full variable domain, with the rest looked up from reference TRBV5-1 and TRBJ1-3, is KAGVTQTPRYLIKTRGQQVTLSCSPISGHRSVSWYQQTPGQGLQFLFEYFSETQRNKGNFPGRFSGRQFSNSRSEMNVSTLELGDSALYLCASSFTGNTIYFGEGSWLTVV.

In its sample, this clone was seen a few times. The rearrangement uses TRBV19 and TRBJ1-5; 11 nucleotides align to TRBD1. V lost 2 bases and J lost 7; bases outside the gene matches: 16. This CDR3 has 19 amino acids. Germline-derived CDR1 and CDR2 are LNHDA and SQIVND (reference sequence). The CDR3 loop is CASSIPVGQGAALSQPQHF. CDR3 DNA sequence: TGTGCCAGTAGTATACCCGTTGGACAGGGGGCGGCATTAAGCCAGCCCCAGCATTTT.

This clone was counted a single time. The CDR3 region has the DNA TGTGCCAGCAGTGAAGGGGGACAGGGAGCCCCCTACAATGAGCAGTTCTTC. Translating it yields CASSEGGQGAPYNEQFF. The chain joins TRBV2 to TRBJ2-1; 9 bases align to TRBD1. V gave up 1 base and J gave up 2 bases; unmatched junction bases: 6. From germline, CDR1 is SNHLY and CDR2 FYNNEI. This CDR3 has 17 residues.

The chain links TRBV6-1 to TRBJ2-7; 10 bases align to TRBD1. This CDR3 is built from 16 residues. Germline-derived CDR1 and CDR2 are MNHNS and SASEGT. The trim removed 1 base at V and 3 bases at J, leaving 6 bases unmatched. The CDR3 here is CASSEEGQGWDYEQYF. In nucleotides, the CDR3 is TGTGCCAGCAGTGAAGAGGGACAGGGGTGGGACTACGAGCAGTACTTC.

This chain joins TRBV6-5 and TRBJ2-7, with TRBD2 as a possible D gene (6 bases). The CDR3 spans 13 residues. Trimming took off 6 bases at V and 7 bases at J, with 16 bases between the two ends. Germline V gene lookup returns CDR1 MNHEY and CDR2 SVGAGI. This CDR3 reads CASRRNRGSEQYV. CDR3 nucleotides: TGTGCCAGCAGGAGAAATCGGGGGAGTGAGCAGTACGTC.

The J gene is TRBJ2-2, the V gene TRBV7-9; 7 nucleotides match TRBD1. The CDR3 runs 15 residues. Germline V CDR1 and CDR2: SEHNR, FQNEAQ (reference sequence). With V trimmed by 4 bases and J by 7 bases, 9 bases remained unmatched. CDR3 bases: TGTGCCAGCAGCTCCGGAGACGGACAGGTCGGGGAGCTGTTTTTT. Translation: CASSSGDGQVGELFF.

This chain uses TRBV6-1 with TRBJ1-2; maybe TRBD1 (6 bases). The germline V and J ends were trimmed by 0 bases and 9 bases, with 14 bases remaining between them. CDR3 length: 14 residues. Looked up from germline, CDR1 is MNHNS and CDR2 is SASEGT. This CDR3 reads CASSEALRDTSYTF. The CDR3 coding sequence is TGTGCCAGCAGTGAAGCGCTTCGGGACACCAGCTACACCTTC.

This sequence joins TRBV6-4 and TRBJ2-7, with unresolved D. Between the trimmed V and J ends, which lost 7 bases and 3 bases, there was a span of 16 bases. This CDR3 has 14 residues. From germline, CDR1 is MRHNA and CDR2 SNTAGT. This CDR3 reads CASTVHPMSYEQYV. For the CDR3, the DNA is TGTGCCAGCACGGTGCACCCTATGAGCTACGAGCAGTACGTC.

The chain has TRBV2 and TRBJ2-3; D possibly corresponds to TRBD1 (7 bases). Germline-derived CDR1 and CDR2 are SNHLY and FYNNEI. V was pared by 2 bases and J by 13 bases, with 28 bases between. The CDR3 is 17 residues long. This CDR3 is CASSEFLGGTGVEAKYF. CDR3 DNA: TGTGCCAGCAGTGAATTTTTGGGAGGCACAGGGGTTGAAGCAAAGTATTTT.

V is TRBV2 and J is TRBJ2-3; 8 bases are a match to TRBD2. The CDR3 has 13 residues. Germline assignment: CDR1 SNHLY and CDR2 FYNNEI. The junction had 6 bases not matched to a gene; V was cut back by 9 bases and J by 4 bases. The CDR3 here is CASESGSPDTQYF. CDR3 nucleotides: TGTGCCAGTGAGAGCGGGAGCCCAGATACGCAGTATTTT.

The table lists this clone with a few counts. V is TRBV12-3 or TRBV12-4 and J is TRBJ1-2; weak D call: TRBD1 (6 bases). The CDR3 is 13 amino acids. Between the trimmed V and J ends, which lost 4 bases and 4 bases, there was a span of 10 bases. The CDR3 sequence: CASSSWTVYGYTF. For the CDR3, the DNA is TGTGCCAGCAGTTCATGGACAGTCTATGGCTACACCTTC.

The V call is TRBV30, the J call TRBJ1-1, with a tentative D call TRBD1 (5 bases). CDR1 and CDR2 from the germline V gene are GTSNPN and SVGIG (reference sequence). This CDR3 spans 14 amino acids. Trimming pared 2 bases from V and 4 bases from J, leaving 14 bases between. This CDR3 reads CAWSFGGEGTEAFF. CDR3 DNA sequence: TGTGCCTGGAGTTTTGGGGGAGAGGGCACTGAAGCTTTCTTT.

This chain uses TRBV5-1 with TRBJ1-4; no definite D call. This CDR3 is 13 amino acids long. V was shortened by 4 bases and J by 0 bases, with 4 bases between the two germline ends. The germline gives CDR1 SGHRS, CDR2 YFSETQ. CDR3 nucleotide sequence: TGCGCCAGCAGCCCTGCAACTAATGAAAAACTGTTTTTT. Protein sequence: CASSPATNEKLFF.

The rearrangement links TRBV5-1 to TRBJ2-2; 9 bases line up with TRBD2. The V gene end was trimmed by 0 bases and the J gene end by 5 bases; junction bases not matched to a gene: 5. The CDR3 contains 16 residues. Germline V gives CDR1 SGHRS, CDR2 YFSETQ. The chain's CDR3 is CASSLDLAGGTGELFF. The CDR3 DNA is TGCGCCAGCAGCTTGGATCTGGCGGGAGGGACCGGGGAGCTGTTTTTT.

The chain has TRBV18 and TRBJ1-2; 7 bases map to TRBD1. CDR1 and CDR2 from the germline V gene are KGHSH and LQKENI. After removal of 2 bases from V and 0 bases from J, the junction contained 3 bases not matched to a gene. CDR3 size: 15 residues. The CDR3 is CASSPEQGANYGYTF. The CDR3 DNA follows: TGTGCCAGCTCACCAGAGCAGGGGGCTAACTATGGCTACACCTTC.

The V gene is TRBV11-2, the J gene TRBJ2-4; TRBD2 matches 7 bases. Germline V gene lookup returns CDR1 SGHAT and CDR2 FQNNGV. This CDR3 has 16 amino acids. V lost 1 base to trimming and J lost 5 bases; unmatched junction nucleotides: 8. The CDR3 region has the DNA TGTGCCAGCAGCTTAGTTGCGGGAGCAGGGCAAAACATTCAGTACTTC. Translating it yields CASSLVAGAGQNIQYF.

This chain links TRBV28 with TRBJ1-4; D is ambiguous. The CDR3 has 14 residues. Trimming shortened V by 5 bases and J by 0 bases, and 7 bases separated the two germline ends. The germline V gene encodes CDR1 MDHEN and CDR2 SYDVKM. The CDR3 protein is CASSRPATNEKLFF. The CDR3 nucleotides read TGTGCCAGCAGTCGACCCGCAACTAATGAAAAACTGTTTTTT.

This chain uses TRBV2 with TRBJ1-2; unclear D gene. The CDR3 is 13 residues long. The V end lost 4 bases, the J end lost 3 bases, and 9 bases lay between the germline ends. The germline gives CDR1 SNHLY, CDR2 FYNNEI. CDR3 coding DNA: TGTGCCAGCAGTGTCCCGGGGTACTATGGCTACACCTTC. Translated: CASSVPGYYGYTF.

This clone was seen only a few times. The CDR3 sequence: CASSQGSGRVNEQFF. CDR3 sequence (DNA): TGTGCCAGCAGCCAAGGTAGCGGGAGGGTAAATGAGCAGTTCTTC. The chain employs TRBV3-1 (or the pseudogene TRBV3-2) and TRBJ2-1; 11 bases line up with TRBD2. CDR1 is LGHDT and CDR2 is YNNKEL in the germline V gene (reference sequence). Trimming took 1 base from V and 7 from J; bases not matched to a gene: 3. CDR3 size: 15 residues.